This T cell receptor beta chain stems from a study of T-cell reconstitution after alpha-beta-depleted transplantation in children. The CDR3 totals 15 residues. Germline CDR1 is KGHSH and CDR2 is LQKENI. With 6 bases removed from V and 4 bases from J, the gap between germline ends came to 13 bases. Construction of the TCRbeta library involved unique molecular identifiers. TCRdb re-called the PCR reads through MiXCR, storing one row per CDR3 protein. Among around 200,000 distinct CDR3 sequences, over 5.5% were seen once, and the ten largest hold about 2.9%. This clonotype was observed a handful of times.

The TCR comes from a human donor who donated a stem cell graft to a child with Wiskott-Aldrich syndrome. The material sequenced was PBMCs from the stem cell graft donor, taken from the stem cell graft. The chain joins TRBV18 to TRBJ1-6, with a weak D call TRBD1 (6 bases). CDR3 residues: CASSAQQGYNSPLHF. The CDR3, as DNA: TGTGCCAGCTCGGCCCAGCAGGGGTATAATTCACCCCTCCACTTT.